The sequence of this T cell receptor (beta chain) was determined in a study of CD8 T cells in Susac syndrome. Random hexamers were used to reverse transcribe an amount of about 0.45 to 1 ug RNA. TCRdb reprocessed the immunoSEQ multiplex PCR reads via MiXCR and lists one record per CDR3 protein. Here the sample spans around 300,000 distinct CDR3 sequences, roughly 90% being singletons. A single count supports this clonotype. The sequencing sample was made of CD8+ T cells from PBMCs. The sequence was collected from a human donor with multiple sclerosis.

CDR3 sequence (DNA): TGTGCCAGCAGCCCCTTGAAGGGCCCAAATGAAAATGAGCAGTTCTTC. As protein: CASSPLKGPNENEQFF. The chain links TRBV7-9 to TRBJ2-1; D unresolved. V lost 5 bases to trimming and J lost 7 bases, with 21 bases between them. This CDR3 region has 16 residues. From germline, CDR1 is SEHNR and CDR2 FQNEAQ (reference sequence).